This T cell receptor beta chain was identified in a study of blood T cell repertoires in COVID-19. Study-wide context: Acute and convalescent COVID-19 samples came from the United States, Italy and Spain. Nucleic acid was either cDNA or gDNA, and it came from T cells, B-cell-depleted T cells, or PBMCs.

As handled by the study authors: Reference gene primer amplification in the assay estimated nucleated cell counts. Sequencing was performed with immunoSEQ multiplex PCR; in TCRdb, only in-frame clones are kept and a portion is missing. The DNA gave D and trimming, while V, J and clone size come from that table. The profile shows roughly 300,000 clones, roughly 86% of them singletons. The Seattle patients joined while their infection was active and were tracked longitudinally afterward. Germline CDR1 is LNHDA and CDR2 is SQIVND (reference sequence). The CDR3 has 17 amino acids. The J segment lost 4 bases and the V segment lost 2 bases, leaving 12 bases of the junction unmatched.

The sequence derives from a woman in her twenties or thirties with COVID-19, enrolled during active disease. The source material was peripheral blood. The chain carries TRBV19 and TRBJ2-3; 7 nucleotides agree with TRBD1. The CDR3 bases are TGTGCCAGTAGTATAAGAACAGGGGTACGGCACGCAGATACGCAGTATTTT. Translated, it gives CASSIRTGVRHADTQYF.